The following is a TCR beta chain sequence with its context. Its target is unknown. Repertoires were generated with immunoSEQ multiplex PCR, while TCRdb's copy carries only in-frame clones and drops some. The data show about 26,000 clones, over 60% seen once. CD4+ T cells from unexposed donors were obtained before the COVID-19 pandemic (2011-2018). CD4+ T cells were isolated from the cells after more than 8 days of culture. As cell numbers allowed, unexposed-donor CD4+ T cells faced SARS-CoV-2 S/N and four cold-coronavirus spikes. This sample is drawn from a study of CD4 T cells in relation to SARS-CoV-2 and coronaviruses. Across the whole study: ViraFEST: roughly 10-day antigen culture of PBMCs, then TCR beta CDR3 sequencing.

The length of the CDR3 is 15 residues. V was clipped by 2 bases and J by 6 bases, with 15 bases between them. Germline V gives CDR1 SNHLY, CDR2 FYNNEI. The sequence derives from a human donor in good health. The chain combines TRBV2 with TRBJ2-3; no definite D call. Sequencing was done on a sample of CD4+ T cells from PBMCs, cultured in vitro. The CDR3 DNA follows: TGTGCCAGCAGTGAAAACCGCTTTACTCTGGATACGCAGTATTTT. Translated: CASSENRFTLDTQYF.